The 27 T cell receptor beta chains reported below all come from one sample, sequenced in a study of shared clonotypes between healthy human individuals. In the naive CD8 group, cells lacked CD45RO and were positively selected for CCR7, so terminally differentiated effector memory CD45RA+ cells were left out. Libraries were prepared by immunoSEQ multiplex PCR; TCRdb keeps only in-frame clonotypes and omits some of them. The profile covers some 2,000,000 clones, with about 95% appearing a single time and roughly 1% taken by the ten largest. What was sequenced was naive CD8+ T cells sorted from blood. The receptors were gathered from a man younger than 35 in good health.

For this clone: Distinct nucleotide sequences in the sample also encode this CDR3. This sequence joins TRBV9 and TRBJ2-1; maybe TRBD2 (6 bases). This CDR3 has 13 amino acids. V lost 7 bases and J lost 4, with 12 bases in between. The germline V gene encodes CDR1 SGDLS and CDR2 YYNGEE. The CDR3 coding sequence is TGTGCCAGCTCTGACGGGGGATACAATGAGCAGTTCTTC. This translates into CASSDGGYNEQFF.

CDR3 nucleotides: TGTGCCAGCAGCTTGTGGCGGATGAACACTGAAGCTTTCTTT. This sequence encodes CASSLWRMNTEAFF. V gene TRBV5-6 combines with J gene TRBJ1-1; D ambiguous. Trimming pared 1 base from V and 0 bases from J, leaving 7 bases between. Germline V CDR1 and CDR2: SGHDT, YYEEEE. The CDR3 has 14 residues.

DNA of the CDR3: TGTGCCTGGACCGCCGACTTCATCGGAAACGAGCAGTACTTC. Protein product: CAWTADFIGNEQYF. V and J are TRBV30 and TRBJ2-7; D gene ambiguous. CDR1 and CDR2 from the germline V gene are GTSNPN and SVGIG (reference sequence). V was clipped by 4 bases and J by 5 bases, with 18 bases between them. The CDR3 is 14 amino acids.

J is TRBJ2-2 and V is TRBV4-3, with 11 bases that match TRBD2. V was clipped by 0 bases and J by 5 bases; unmatched bases: 5. CDR3 length: 17 amino acids. Germline loops: CDR1 LGHNA, CDR2 YSLEER. CDR3 amino acids: CASSQERLAGRTGELFF. CDR3 in DNA: TGCGCCAGCAGCCAAGAGAGACTAGCGGGACGAACCGGGGAGCTGTTTTTT.

This chain uses TRBV9 with TRBJ1-6; possible D gene TRBD1, 6 bases. Germline V CDR1 and CDR2: SGDLS, YYNGEE. This CDR3 has 14 residues. V was trimmed by 1 base and J by 10 bases, leaving 12 bases between them. This CDR3 is CASSVWAGESPLHF. In DNA form, the CDR3 reads TGTGCCAGCAGCGTATGGGCAGGGGAATCACCCCTCCACTTT.

In DNA, the CDR3 is TGTGCCAGCAAGCTGCTGACAGTCAACACTGAAGCTTTCTTT. Protein: CASKLLTVNTEAFF. The rearrangement joins TRBV27 to TRBJ1-1, with D maybe TRBD1 (5 bases). This CDR3 spans 14 amino acids. Trimming stripped 7 bases from V and 2 bases from J, with 14 bases between. Germline V gene lookup returns CDR1 MNHEY and CDR2 SMNVEV (reference sequence).

On this clone itself: Other DNA variants within this sample encode the same CDR3. The chain links TRBV4-1 to TRBJ1-4, with D possibly being TRBD1 (5 bases). V was trimmed by 2 bases and J by 2 bases, leaving 6 bases between them. Germline CDR1 MGHRA, CDR2 YSYEKL. CDR3 length: 14 amino acids. CDR3: CASSQRDTNEKLFF. DNA of the CDR3: TGCGCCAGCAGCCAAAGGGACACTAATGAAAAACTGTTTTTT.

The CDR3 sequence is CASSYGQFSGELFF. The CDR3 DNA is TGTGCCAGCAGTTACGGACAGTTCTCCGGGGAGCTGTTTTTT. The chain carries TRBV6-5 and TRBJ2-2, with a possible D match to TRBD1 (6 bases). This CDR3 comprises 14 residues. Germline lookup yields CDR1 MNHEY and CDR2 SVGAGI. V lost 2 bases and J 6 bases, leaving 10 bases between the germline ends.

V is TRBV6-8 and J is TRBJ2-3, with D unclear. The CDR3 length is 14 residues. V lost 3 bases, J lost 5 bases, and 12 bases lay in between. Germline V lookup: CDR1 MNHGY, CDR2 SAAAGT. DNA for the CDR3: TGTGCCAGCAGTTATTTCGGGTTATTAGATACGCAGTATTTT. Its translation is CASSYFGLLDTQYF.

This chain uses TRBV5-4 with TRBJ2-7; D gene ambiguous. The V gene lost 0 bases and the J gene lost 3 bases, with 7 bases spanning the gap. The CDR3 covers 13 residues. The germline gives CDR1 SGHNT, CDR2 YYREEE (reference sequence). This chain's CDR3 is CASSLELDYEQYF. DNA for the CDR3: TGTGCCAGCAGCTTGGAGCTAGACTACGAGCAGTACTTC.

CDR3 DNA sequence: TGTGCCAGCAGCGATCGGGACTTTGGATACGAGCAGTACTTC. Translating it yields CASSDRDFGYEQYF. This chain uses TRBV7-9 with TRBJ2-7; possible D gene TRBD2, 6 bases. This CDR3 region has 14 residues. V was shortened by 5 bases and J by 4 bases, with 15 bases between the two germline ends. From germline, CDR1 is SEHNR and CDR2 FQNEAQ (reference sequence).

Only one count was recorded for this clone. V gene TRBV18 combines with J gene TRBJ2-7; 8 bases match TRBD1. Germline V gene sequence: CDR1 KGHSH, CDR2 LQKENI. The CDR3 is made up of 16 amino acids. V shed 4 bases, J shed 5 bases, and the junction held 13 bases outside the gene matches. CDR3 coding DNA: TGTGCCAGCTCACTTATTCCCGGGACAGGCTTCCACGAGCAGTACTTC. Residues: CASSLIPGTGFHEQYF.

This chain joins TRBV9 and TRBJ1-3; D not resolved. Trimming removed 3 bases at V and 4 bases at J, with 17 bases between. Germline V lookup: CDR1 SGDLS, CDR2 YYNGEE. The CDR3 spans 16 residues. The CDR3, as DNA: TGTGCCAGCAGCGAAAGCCTTACAGACGCCGGAAACACCATATATTTT. Protein sequence: CASSESLTDAGNTIYF.

J is TRBJ2-1 and V is TRBV4-3; 11 nucleotides match TRBD2. The CDR3 runs 16 residues. The trim removed 0 bases at V and 7 bases at J, leaving 5 bases unmatched. Germline V gene lookup returns CDR1 LGHNA and CDR2 YSLEER. CDR3 in amino acids: CASSQDGTSGDNEQFF. The CDR3 DNA reads as TGCGCCAGCAGCCAAGATGGGACTAGCGGAGATAATGAGCAGTTCTTC.

In this sample, this clone turned up once. The chain has TRBV5-1 and TRBJ1-1; D is undetermined. CDR3 length: 17 residues. V lost 3 bases and J 3 bases, leaving 21 bases between the germline ends. Germline CDR1 and CDR2: SGHRS and YFSETQ. The CDR3, as DNA: TGCGCCAGCAGCTCCGGGTCATTCTTACGCGGGGACACTGAAGCTTTCTTT. Its protein product is CASSSGSFLRGDTEAFF. The complete variable domain, with remaining parts taken from reference TRBV5-1 and TRBJ1-1, reads KAGVTQTPRYLIKTRGQQVTLSCSPISGHRSVSWYQQTPGQGLQFLFEYFSETQRNKGNFPGRFSGRQFSNSRSEMNVSTLELGDSALYLCASSSGSFLRGDTEAFFGQGTRLTVV.

Note on this clone: The sample holds other DNA sequences that translate to the same CDR3. This chain links TRBV5-6 with TRBJ2-7; unclear D gene. The V gene's germline CDR1 is SGHDT and CDR2 YYEEEE. V lost 0 bases and J 3 bases, leaving 7 bases between the germline ends. The CDR3 has 13 amino acids. CDR3 DNA: TGTGCCAGCAGCTTGGGTAGCTACTACGAGCAGTACTTC. This translates into CASSLGSYYEQYF.

The chain has TRBV4-1 and TRBJ1-1; the match to TRBD1 covers 7 bases. The CDR3 is made up of 15 amino acids. Germline V gene sequence: CDR1 MGHRA, CDR2 YSYEKL. Losses at the gene ends were 4 bases for V and 4 bases for J; bases not matched to a gene: 9. CDR3 loop: CASSPRQGSSTEAFF. Written as DNA, the CDR3 is TGCGCCAGCAGCCCCAGACAGGGTTCGAGCACTGAAGCTTTCTTT.

V gene TRBV10-2 combines with J gene TRBJ2-7; 9 bases map to TRBD1. CDR1 and CDR2 from the germline V gene are WSHSY and SAAADI. The J segment lost 3 bases and the V segment lost 6 bases, leaving 9 bases of the junction unmatched. The CDR3 spans 15 residues. The CDR3 DNA reads as TGCGCCAGCAGAACCCCCGACAGGGGGTTCTACGAGCAGTACTTC. This encodes CASRTPDRGFYEQYF.

CDR3: CASSLGRSNTEAFF. CDR3 DNA: TGTGCCAGCAGTTTGGGCAGGTCGAACACTGAAGCTTTCTTT. V gene TRBV6-5 combines with J gene TRBJ1-1; no clear D gene. V gave up 4 bases and J gave up 1 base, with 10 bases separating them. The CDR3 runs 14 residues. The germline V gene has CDR1 MNHEY and CDR2 SVGAGI.

The chain is built from TRBV7-8 and TRBJ1-1; D possibly corresponds to TRBD1 (5 bases). Germline-derived CDR1 and CDR2 are SGHVS and FQNEAQ. Trimming left V 1 base short and J 3 bases short, with 9 bases between. The CDR3 is 14 amino acids. This CDR3 is CASSLVSRDTEAFF. The CDR3 DNA reads as TGTGCCAGCAGCTTAGTATCCAGGGACACTGAAGCTTTCTTT. The full variable domain, its missing parts supplied by reference TRBV7-8 and TRBJ1-1, is GAGVSQSPRYKVAKRGQDVALRCDPISGHVSLFWYQQALGQGPEFLTYFQNEAQLDKSGLPSDRFFAERPEGSVSTLKIQRTQQEDSAVYLCASSLVSRDTEAFFGQGTRLTVV.

CDR3 sequence reads: CASSYGSRDEKLFF. For the CDR3, the DNA is TGTGCCAGCAGTTACGGTTCCAGGGATGAAAAACTGTTTTTT. The chain couples TRBV6-7 to TRBJ1-4; the D gene is possibly TRBD1 (5 bases). TRBV6-7 is an ORF, and what it does is uncertain. V lost 2 bases to trimming and J lost 6 bases, with 10 bases between them. The CDR3 length is 14 residues.

This clone was observed once. At one boundary the junction diverges from the germline segment, which might be a read error. The rearrangement links TRBV7-7 to TRBJ2-1; TRBD2 is a possible D gene (7 bases). The CDR3 sequence is 16 residues long. The germline CDR1 and CDR2 sequences are SSHAT and FNYEAQ (reference sequence). The CDR3 loop reads CASSPRGGSRYNEQFF. The CDR3 DNA sequence: TGTGCTAGCAGCCCTAGGGGGGGCTCCCGCTACAATGAGCAGTTCTTC.

The V and J genes are TRBV18 and TRBJ2-7; 7 nucleotides agree with TRBD2. This CDR3 is 14 amino acids long. Per the germline V gene, CDR1 is KGHSH and CDR2 is LQKENI. V was pared by 4 bases and J by 6 bases, with 9 bases of the junction left unmatched. This chain's CDR3 is CASSRGSSPLEQYF. CDR3 nucleotides: TGTGCCAGCTCACGCGGGAGCTCCCCCCTCGAGCAGTACTTC.

About this clone: At the DNA level, this CDR3 is encoded by other sequences in the same sample as well. The chain recombines TRBV4-1 with TRBJ2-7; possible D gene TRBD1, 6 bases. The CDR3 runs 14 residues. CDR1 MGHRA and CDR2 YSYEKL come from the germline V gene. The ends were cut back, 3 bases at V and 1 base at J, with 10 bases in the middle. CDR3 amino acids: CASSQGTFSYEQYF. In DNA, the CDR3 is TGCGCCAGCAGCCAGGGGACATTTTCCTACGAGCAGTACTTC.

A word on this clone: This same CDR3 is encoded by further DNA sequences in the sample. The V call is TRBV27, the J call TRBJ2-1; TRBD1 agrees at 8 bases. CDR3 length equals 14 residues. In germline, CDR1 is MNHEY, CDR2 SMNVEV (reference sequence). With 5 bases clipped from V and 0 bases from J, the junction kept 0 bases outside the gene matches. The CDR3 DNA follows: TGTGCCAGCAGTGACAGGGGCTCCTACAATGAGCAGTTCTTC. This sequence encodes CASSDRGSYNEQFF.

This chain links TRBV27 with TRBJ2-2; D gene unclear. V was clipped by 5 bases and J by 4 bases, with 11 bases between them. Per germline, CDR1 MNHEY and CDR2 SMNVEV (reference sequence). There are 14 residues in the CDR3. The CDR3 loop reads CASSPPVRTGELFF. DNA of the CDR3: TGTGCCAGCAGTCCCCCGGTCCGCACCGGGGAGCTGTTTTTT.

The chain recombines TRBV27 with TRBJ2-6; TRBD1 matches 7 bases. The CDR3 extends over 15 amino acids. The J segment lost 2 bases and the V segment lost 7 bases, leaving 5 bases of the junction unmatched. Germline CDR1 MNHEY, CDR2 SMNVEV (reference sequence). The CDR3 DNA reads as TGTGCCAGCACCGACACAGGGGCTGGGGCCAACGTCCTGACTTTC. Amino acids: CASTDTGAGANVLTF. The full variable domain, completed using reference TRBV27 and TRBJ2-6, is EAQVTQNPRYLITVTGKKLTVTCSQNMNHEYMSWYRQDPGLGLRQIYYSMNVEVTDKGDVPEGYKVSRKEKRNFPLILESPSPNQTSLYFCASTDTGAGANVLTFGAGSRLTVL.